Ten or more counts support the clone carrying this TCR beta chain. Its antigen is unidentified. V lost 0 bases to trimming and J lost 0 bases; unmatched junction nucleotides: 7. The CDR3 is 20 amino acids. Germline CDR1 reads SGHRS; CDR2 reads YFSETQ. This sample was taken from a study of T cells after yellow fever vaccination. Regarding the study as a whole: Researchers noted that a small share of clonotypes showed up in both CD4 and CD8 compartments. Boosting was followed by the reappearance of most primary-vaccination clones (approximately 95% CD4, around 90% CD8). Abundant clonotypes from the bulk population could have been carried over as contaminants into FACS-sorted repertoires.

By 5'RACE template switching, TCR cDNA was produced, with a universal primer site and UMIs added in the process. TCRdb re-analysed the 5' RACE reads in MiXCR, keeping a single row per CDR3 protein. Of under 250,000 distinct CDR3 sequences listed, about 7.1% are singletons. V and J are TRBV5-1 and TRBJ2-1; 15 bases line up with TRBD2. Sequenced material: CD4+ T cells sorted from PBMCs, taken 15 days after the yellow fever booster vaccination. The TCR comes from a man aged 30 to 45 who received the YFV17D yellow fever vaccine. The CDR3 reads CASSLAGTSGRTSSYNEQFF. Here the CDR3 DNA reads TGCGCCAGCAGCTTGGCCGGGACTAGCGGGAGGACAAGCTCCTACAATGAGCAGTTCTTC.